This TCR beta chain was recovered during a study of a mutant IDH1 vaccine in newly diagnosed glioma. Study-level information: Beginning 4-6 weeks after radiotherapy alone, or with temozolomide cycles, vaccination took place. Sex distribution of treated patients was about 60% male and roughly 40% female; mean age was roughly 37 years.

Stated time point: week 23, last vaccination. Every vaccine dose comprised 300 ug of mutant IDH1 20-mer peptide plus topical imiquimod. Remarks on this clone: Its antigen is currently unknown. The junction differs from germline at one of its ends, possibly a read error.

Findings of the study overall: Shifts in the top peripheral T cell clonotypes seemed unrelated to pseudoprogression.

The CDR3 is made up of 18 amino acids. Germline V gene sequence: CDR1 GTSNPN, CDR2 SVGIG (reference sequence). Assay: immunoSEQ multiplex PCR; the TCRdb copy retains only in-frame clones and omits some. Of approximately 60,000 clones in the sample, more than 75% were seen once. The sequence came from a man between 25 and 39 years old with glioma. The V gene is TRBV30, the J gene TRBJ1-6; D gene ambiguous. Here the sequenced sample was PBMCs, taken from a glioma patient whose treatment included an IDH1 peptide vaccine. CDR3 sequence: CAWSAAVGKSSYNSPLYF. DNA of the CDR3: TGTGCCTGGAGTGCCGCGGTGGGCAAAAGCTCCTATAATTCACCCCTCTACTTT.